Given below is one T cell receptor (beta chain) in context. The data stem from a study of blood T cell repertoires in COVID-19. About the study: Sources were T cells, B-cell-depleted T cells, or PBMCs; the material itself was cDNA or gDNA.

CDR3 length: 15 amino acids. V was trimmed by 0 bases and J by 0 bases, leaving 8 bases between them. Per the germline V gene, CDR1 is MNHEY and CDR2 is SMNVEV (reference sequence). The table came from immunoSEQ multiplex PCR; TCRdb's copy has only in-frame clones and leaves some out. In the table there are about 380,000 clones, 85% of which are singletons. This chain links TRBV27 with TRBJ1-1; unclear D gene. This TCR was sampled from a woman under 30 with acute or convalescent COVID-19. The sample comprised peripheral blood. The CDR3 nucleotides read TGTGCCAGCAGTTTATCTGGACTATTGAACACTGAAGCTTTCTTT. Protein sequence: CASSLSGLLNTEAFF.